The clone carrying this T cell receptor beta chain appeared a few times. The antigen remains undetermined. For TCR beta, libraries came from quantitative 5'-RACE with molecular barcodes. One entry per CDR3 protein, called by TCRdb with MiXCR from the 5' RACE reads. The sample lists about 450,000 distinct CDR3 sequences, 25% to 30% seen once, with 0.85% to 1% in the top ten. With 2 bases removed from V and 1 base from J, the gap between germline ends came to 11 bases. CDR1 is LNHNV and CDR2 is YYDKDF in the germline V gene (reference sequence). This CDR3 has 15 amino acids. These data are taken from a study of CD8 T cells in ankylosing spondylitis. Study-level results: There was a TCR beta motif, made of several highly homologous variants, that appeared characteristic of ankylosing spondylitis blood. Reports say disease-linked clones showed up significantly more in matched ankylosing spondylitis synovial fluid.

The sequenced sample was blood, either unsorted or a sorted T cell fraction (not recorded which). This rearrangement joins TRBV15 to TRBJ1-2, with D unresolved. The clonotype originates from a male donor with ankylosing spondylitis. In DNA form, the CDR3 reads TGTGCCACCAGCAGAAGCCCAGTATTTAACTATGGCTACACCTTC. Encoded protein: CATSRSPVFNYGYTF.